This T cell receptor (beta chain) was captured by sequencing in a study of blood T cell repertoires in COVID-19. Study background: PBMCs, B-cell-depleted T cells, or T cells were the source of the cDNA or gDNA that made up the material.

The CDR3 is made up of 16 amino acids. V lost 4 bases and J 3 bases, leaving 18 bases between the germline ends. Looked up from germline, CDR1 is LGHNA and CDR2 is YNFKEQ. Assay used: immunoSEQ multiplex PCR; TCRdb lists only in-frame clones, some missing. The sample has roughly 150,000 clones, 80% seen once. This TCR came from a man between 40 and 49 years old who had recovered from COVID-19. V and J are TRBV4-2 and TRBJ1-1; a possible D gene is TRBD1 (5 bases). Sample: PBMCs or T cells enriched from blood (not recorded which). CDR3 protein: CASSLKAGRGDTEAFF. CDR3 bases: TGTGCCAGCAGCCTCAAAGCAGGGAGGGGCGACACTGAAGCTTTCTTT.